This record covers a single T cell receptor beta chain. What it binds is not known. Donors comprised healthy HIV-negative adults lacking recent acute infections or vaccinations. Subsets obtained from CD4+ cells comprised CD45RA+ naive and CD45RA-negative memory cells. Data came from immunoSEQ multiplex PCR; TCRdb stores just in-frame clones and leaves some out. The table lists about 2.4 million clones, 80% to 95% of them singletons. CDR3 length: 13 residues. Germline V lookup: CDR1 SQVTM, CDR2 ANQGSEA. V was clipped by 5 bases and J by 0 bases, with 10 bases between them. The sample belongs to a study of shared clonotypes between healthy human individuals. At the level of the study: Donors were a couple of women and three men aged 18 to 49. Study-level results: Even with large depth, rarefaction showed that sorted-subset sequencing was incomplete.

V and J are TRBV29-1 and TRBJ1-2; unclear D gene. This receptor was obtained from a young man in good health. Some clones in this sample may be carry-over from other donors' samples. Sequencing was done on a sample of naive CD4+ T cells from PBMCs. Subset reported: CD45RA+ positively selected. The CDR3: CSVLEPANYGYTF. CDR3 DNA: TGCAGCGTTCTTGAACCAGCTAACTATGGCTACACCTTC.